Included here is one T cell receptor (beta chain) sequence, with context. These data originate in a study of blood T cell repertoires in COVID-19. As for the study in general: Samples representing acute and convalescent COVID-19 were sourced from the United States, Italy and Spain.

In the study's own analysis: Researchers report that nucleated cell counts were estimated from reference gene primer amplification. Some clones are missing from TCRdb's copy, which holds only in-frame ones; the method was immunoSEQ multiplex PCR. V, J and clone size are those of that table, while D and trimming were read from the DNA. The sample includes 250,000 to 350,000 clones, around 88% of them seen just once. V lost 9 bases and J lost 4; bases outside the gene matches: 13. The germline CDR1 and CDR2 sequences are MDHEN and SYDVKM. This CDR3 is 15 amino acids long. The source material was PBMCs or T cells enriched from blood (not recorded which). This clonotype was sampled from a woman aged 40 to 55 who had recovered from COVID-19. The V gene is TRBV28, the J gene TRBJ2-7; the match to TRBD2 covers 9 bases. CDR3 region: CASNPGSGSRYEQYF. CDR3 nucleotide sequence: TGTGCCAGTAATCCGGGTAGCGGGAGCCGGTACGAGCAGTACTTC. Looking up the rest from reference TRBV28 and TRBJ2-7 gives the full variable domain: DVKVTQSSRYLVKRTGEKVFLECVQDMDHENMFWYRQDPGLGLRLIYFSYDVKMKEKGDIPEGYSVSREKKERFSLILESASTNQTSMYLCASNPGSGSRYEQYFGPGTRLTVT.